Presented here are 8 T cell receptor beta chains from one specimen sequenced in a study of cytotoxic CD8 clonotypes in ibrutinib-treated CLL. This table comes from immunoSEQ multiplex PCR, and its TCRdb copy is limited to in-frame clones, with some not included. The sample lists approximately 190,000 clones, 70% seen once, with about 6% in the top ten. This sample comprised PBMCs, obtained after 12 months of ibrutinib treatment. The receptor source for this set is a human donor with chronic lymphocytic leukemia.

This sequence joins TRBV27 and TRBJ1-1; no clear D gene. Deletions cut 7 bases from V and 6 bases from J, with 9 bases between. This CDR3 is built from 11 residues. Germline CDR1 MNHEY, CDR2 SMNVEV (reference sequence). CDR3 protein: CASIRGAEAFF. The DNA for the CDR3 is TGTGCCAGCATCCGTGGAGCTGAAGCTTTCTTT.

A few counts support this clone. The rearrangement uses TRBV5-8 and TRBJ1-2; the D gene is possibly TRBD1 (5 bases). CDR1 is SGHTS, CDR2 YDEGEE, per germline. V lost 2 bases and J lost 0, with 5 bases in between. This CDR3 region has 13 residues. The CDR3, as DNA: TGTGCCAGCAGCTTACAGGCTAACTATGGCTACACCTTC. Its translation: CASSLQANYGYTF.

This chain connects TRBV6-5 to TRBJ1-5, with D uncertain. This CDR3 contains 14 residues. Germline V gene sequence: CDR1 MNHEY, CDR2 SVGAGI. V lost 2 bases to trimming and J lost 0 bases, with 5 bases between them. CDR3 in DNA: TGTGCCAGCAGTTACAGGCTTAGCAATCAGCCCCAGCATTTT. This translates into CASSYRLSNQPQHF.

This clone was found once. This chain links TRBV4-1 with TRBJ2-1; 11 bases fit TRBD2. With 4 bases clipped from V and 0 bases from J, the junction kept 5 bases outside the gene matches. CDR3 length equals 17 residues. Per germline, CDR1 MGHRA and CDR2 YSYEKL. CDR3 in amino acids: CASSRTSGYPSYNEQFF. CDR3 in DNA: TGCGCCAGCAGCCGGACTAGCGGGTACCCCTCCTACAATGAGCAGTTCTTC.

This clone was seen a handful of times. The gene calls are TRBV5-1 and TRBJ2-1, with D unclear. The CDR3 sequence is 12 residues long. Germline CDR1 reads SGHRS; CDR2 reads YFSETQ. V was trimmed by 4 bases and J by 4 bases, leaving 6 bases between them. In DNA, the CDR3 is TGCGCCAGCAGCGCACAATACAATGAGCAGTTCTTC. It is translated as CASSAQYNEQFF.

The J gene is TRBJ1-5, the V gene TRBV5-1, with D maybe TRBD1 (6 bases). Germline CDR1 and CDR2: SGHRS and YFSETQ. The V end was cut by 4 bases, the J end by 4 bases, with 12 bases between. There are 14 residues in the CDR3. CDR3 sequence: CASSTGQLNQPQHF. CDR3 DNA: TGCGCCAGCAGCACCGGACAGCTAAATCAGCCCCAGCATTTT.

The chain uses TRBV30 and TRBJ1-5; tentative D call: TRBD1 (5 bases). Trimming took 1 base from V and 2 from J, leaving 9 bases between them. The CDR3 runs 14 residues. Per the germline V gene, CDR1 is GTSNPN and CDR2 is SVGIG (reference sequence). The DNA of the CDR3 is TGTGCCTGGAGTGAAGGGGTGGGCAATCAGCCCCAGCATTTT. Its protein is CAWSEGVGNQPQHF.

The CDR3 DNA reads TGTGCCTGGAGTGTAGGCCTTCTTCTCTACGAGCAGTACTTC. It translates to CAWSVGLLLYEQYF. This chain connects TRBV30 to TRBJ2-7, with D unclear. V lost 0 bases to trimming and J lost 3 bases, with 12 bases between them. CDR3 length: 14 amino acids. The germline V gene has CDR1 GTSNPN and CDR2 SVGIG (reference sequence).